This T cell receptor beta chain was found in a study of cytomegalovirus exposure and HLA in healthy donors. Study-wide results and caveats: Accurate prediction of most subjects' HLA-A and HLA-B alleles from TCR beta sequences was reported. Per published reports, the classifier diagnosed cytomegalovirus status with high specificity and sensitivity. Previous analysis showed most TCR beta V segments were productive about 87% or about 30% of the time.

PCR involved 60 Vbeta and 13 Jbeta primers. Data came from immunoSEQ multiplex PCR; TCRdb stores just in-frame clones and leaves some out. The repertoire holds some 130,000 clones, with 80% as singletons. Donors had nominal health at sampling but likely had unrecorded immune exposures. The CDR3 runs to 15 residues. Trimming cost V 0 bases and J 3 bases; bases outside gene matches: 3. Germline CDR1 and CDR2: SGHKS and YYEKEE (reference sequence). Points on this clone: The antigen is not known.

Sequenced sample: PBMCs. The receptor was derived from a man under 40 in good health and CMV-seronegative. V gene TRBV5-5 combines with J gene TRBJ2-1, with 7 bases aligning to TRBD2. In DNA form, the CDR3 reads TGTGCCAGCAGCTTGGACCTAGCGGACTACAATGAGCAGTTCTTC. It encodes CASSLDLADYNEQFF.